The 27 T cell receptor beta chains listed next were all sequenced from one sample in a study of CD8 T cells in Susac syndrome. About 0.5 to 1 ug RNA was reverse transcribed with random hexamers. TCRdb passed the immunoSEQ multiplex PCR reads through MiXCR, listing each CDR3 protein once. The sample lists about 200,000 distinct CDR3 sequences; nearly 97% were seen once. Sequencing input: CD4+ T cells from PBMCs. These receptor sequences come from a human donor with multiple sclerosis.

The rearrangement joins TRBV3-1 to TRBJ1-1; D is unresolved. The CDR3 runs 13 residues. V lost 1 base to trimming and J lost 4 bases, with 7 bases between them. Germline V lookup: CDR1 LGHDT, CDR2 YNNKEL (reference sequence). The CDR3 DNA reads TGTGCCAGCAGCCAAGGGGCAGTCACTGAAGCTTTCTTT. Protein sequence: CASSQGAVTEAFF. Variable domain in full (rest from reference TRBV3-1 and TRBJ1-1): DTAVSQTPKYLVTQMGNDKSIKCEQNLGHDTMYWYKQDSKKFLKIMFSYNNKELIINETVPNRFSPKSPDKAHLNLHINSLELGDSAVYFCASSQGAVTEAFFGQGTRLTVV.

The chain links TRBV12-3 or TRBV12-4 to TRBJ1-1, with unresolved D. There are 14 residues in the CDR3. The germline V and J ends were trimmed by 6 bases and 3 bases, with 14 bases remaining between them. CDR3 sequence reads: CASRTHSDHTEAFF. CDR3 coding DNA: TGTGCCAGCAGAACTCATTCTGATCACACTGAAGCTTTCTTT.

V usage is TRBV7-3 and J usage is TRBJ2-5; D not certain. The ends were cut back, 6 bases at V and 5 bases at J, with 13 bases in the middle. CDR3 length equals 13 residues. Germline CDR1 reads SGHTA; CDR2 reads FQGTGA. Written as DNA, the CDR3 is TGTGCCAGCAGTCTATACCCCGGGGAGACCCAGTACTTC. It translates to CASSLYPGETQYF.

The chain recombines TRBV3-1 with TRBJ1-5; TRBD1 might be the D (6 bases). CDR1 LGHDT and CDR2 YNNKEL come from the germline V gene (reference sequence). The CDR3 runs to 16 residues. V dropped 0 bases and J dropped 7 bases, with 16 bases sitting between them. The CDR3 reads CASSQDYPGHLQPQHF. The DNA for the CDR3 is TGTGCCAGCAGCCAAGATTACCCGGGACACTTGCAGCCCCAGCATTTT. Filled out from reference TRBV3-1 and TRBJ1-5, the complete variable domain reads DTAVSQTPKYLVTQMGNDKSIKCEQNLGHDTMYWYKQDSKKFLKIMFSYNNKELIINETVPNRFSPKSPDKAHLNLHINSLELGDSAVYFCASSQDYPGHLQPQHFGDGTRLSIL.

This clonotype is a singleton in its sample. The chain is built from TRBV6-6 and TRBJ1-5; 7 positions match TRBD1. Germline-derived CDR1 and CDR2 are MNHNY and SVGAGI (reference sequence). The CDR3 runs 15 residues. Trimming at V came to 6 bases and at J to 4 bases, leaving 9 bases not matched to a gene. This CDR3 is CASRHPGQLNQPQHF. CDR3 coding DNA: TGTGCCAGCAGACACCCGGGACAGCTTAATCAGCCCCAGCATTTT.

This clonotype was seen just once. This chain's CDR3 is CAWTRELRGDNEQFF. The DNA for the CDR3 is TGTGCCTGGACAAGGGAACTGAGGGGCGACAATGAGCAGTTCTTC. The V gene is TRBV30, the J gene TRBJ2-1; the D gene could be TRBD1 or TRBD2 (5 bases each). The CDR3 is made up of 15 amino acids. Germline CDR1 and CDR2: GTSNPN and SVGIG (reference sequence). Trimming shortened V by 4 bases and J by 5 bases, and 18 bases separated the two germline ends. The full variable domain, its missing parts supplied by reference TRBV30 and TRBJ2-1, is SQTIHQWPATLVQPVGSPLSLECTVEGTSNPNLYWYRQAAGRGLQLLFYSVGIGQISSEVPQNLSASRPQDRQFILSSKKLLLSDSGFYLCAWTRELRGDNEQFFGPGTRLTVL.

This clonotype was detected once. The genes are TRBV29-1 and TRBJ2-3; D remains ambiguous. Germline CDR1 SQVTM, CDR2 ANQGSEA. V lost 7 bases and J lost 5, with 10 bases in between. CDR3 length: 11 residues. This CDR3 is CSALAGDTQYF. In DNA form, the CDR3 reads TGCAGCGCACTTGCAGGAGATACGCAGTATTTT.

CDR3 coding DNA: TGTGCCAGCTCCCGCTTCGACAGGCTCTATGGCTACACCTTC. Translating gives CASSRFDRLYGYTF. The chain has TRBV3-1 and TRBJ1-2; D may be TRBD1 (6 bases). V lost 8 bases to trimming and J lost 4 bases, with 17 bases between them. The CDR3 consists of 14 residues. Germline values: CDR1 LGHDT, CDR2 YNNKEL (reference sequence).

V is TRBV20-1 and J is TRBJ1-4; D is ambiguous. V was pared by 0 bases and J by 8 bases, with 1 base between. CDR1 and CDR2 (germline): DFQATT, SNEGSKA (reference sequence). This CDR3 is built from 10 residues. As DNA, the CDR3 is TGCAGTGCTAGAGACGAAAAACTGTTTTTT. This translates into CSARDEKLFF.

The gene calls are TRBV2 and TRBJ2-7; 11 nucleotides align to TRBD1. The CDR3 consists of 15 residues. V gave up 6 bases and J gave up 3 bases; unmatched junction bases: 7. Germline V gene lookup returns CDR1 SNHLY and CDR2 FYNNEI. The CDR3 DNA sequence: TGTGCCAGCAGGGGGACAGGGGGAGGGAACTACGAGCAGTACTTC. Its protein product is CASRGTGGGNYEQYF.

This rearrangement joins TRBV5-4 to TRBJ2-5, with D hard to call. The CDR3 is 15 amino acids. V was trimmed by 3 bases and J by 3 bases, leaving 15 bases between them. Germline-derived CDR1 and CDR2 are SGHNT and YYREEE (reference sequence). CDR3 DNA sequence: TGTGCCAGCAGCTCAGAGTTAGGGTTTAAAGAGACCCAGTACTTC. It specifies CASSSELGFKETQYF.

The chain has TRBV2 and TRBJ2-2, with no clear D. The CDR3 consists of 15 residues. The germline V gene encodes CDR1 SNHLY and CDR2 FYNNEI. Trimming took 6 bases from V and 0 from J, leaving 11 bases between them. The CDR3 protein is CASRGSRTNTGELFF. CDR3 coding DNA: TGTGCCAGCAGGGGAAGCCGAACGAACACCGGGGAGCTGTTTTTT.

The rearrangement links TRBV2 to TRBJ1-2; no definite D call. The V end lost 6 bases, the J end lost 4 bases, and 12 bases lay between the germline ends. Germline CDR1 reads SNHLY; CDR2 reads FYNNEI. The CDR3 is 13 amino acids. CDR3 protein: CASSVEQTYGYTF. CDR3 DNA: TGTGCCAGCAGCGTGGAGCAGACCTATGGCTACACCTTC. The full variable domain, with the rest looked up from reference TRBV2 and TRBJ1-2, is EPEVTQTPSHQVTQMGQEVILRCVPISNHLYFYWYRQILGQKVEFLVSFYNNEISEKSEIFDDQFSVERPDGSNFTLKIRSTKLEDSAMYFCASSVEQTYGYTFGSGTRLTVV.

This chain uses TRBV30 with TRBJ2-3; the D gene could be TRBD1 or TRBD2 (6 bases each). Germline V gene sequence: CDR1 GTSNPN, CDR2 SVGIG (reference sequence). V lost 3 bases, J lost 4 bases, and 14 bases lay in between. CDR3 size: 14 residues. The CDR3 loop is CAWRRSRGPDTQYF. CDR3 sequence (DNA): TGTGCCTGGAGGAGATCCCGGGGGCCAGATACGCAGTATTTT.

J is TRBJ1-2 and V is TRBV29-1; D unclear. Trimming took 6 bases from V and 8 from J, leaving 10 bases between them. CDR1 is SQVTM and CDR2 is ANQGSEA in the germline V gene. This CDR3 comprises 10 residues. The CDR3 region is CSVVLQGYTF. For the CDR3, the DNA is TGCAGCGTGGTTCTTCAGGGCTACACCTTC.

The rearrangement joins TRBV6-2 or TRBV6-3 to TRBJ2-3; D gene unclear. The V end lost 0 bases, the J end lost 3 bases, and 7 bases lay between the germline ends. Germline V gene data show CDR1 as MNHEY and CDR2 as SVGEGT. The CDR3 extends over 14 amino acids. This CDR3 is CASSYSIWTDTQYF. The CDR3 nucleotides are TGTGCCAGCAGTTACTCGATATGGACAGATACGCAGTATTTT.

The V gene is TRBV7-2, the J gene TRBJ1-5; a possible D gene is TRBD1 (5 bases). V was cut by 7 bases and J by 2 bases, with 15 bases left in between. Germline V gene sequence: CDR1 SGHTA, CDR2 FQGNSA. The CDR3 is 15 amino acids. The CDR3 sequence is CASTLTANGNQPQHF. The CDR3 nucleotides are TGTGCCAGCACCTTGACAGCTAATGGCAATCAGCCCCAGCATTTT.

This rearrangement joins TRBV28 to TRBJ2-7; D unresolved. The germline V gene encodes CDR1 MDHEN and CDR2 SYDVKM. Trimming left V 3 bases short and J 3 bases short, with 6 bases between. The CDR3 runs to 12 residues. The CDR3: CASSLGIYEQYF. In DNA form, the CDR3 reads TGTGCCAGCAGTTTGGGGATCTACGAGCAGTACTTC.

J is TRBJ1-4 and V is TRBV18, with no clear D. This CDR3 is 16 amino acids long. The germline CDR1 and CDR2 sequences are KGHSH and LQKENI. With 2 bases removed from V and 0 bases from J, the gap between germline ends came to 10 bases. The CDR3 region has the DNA TGTGCCAGCTCACCAAACGCGCCGGCAACTAATGAAAAACTGTTTTTT. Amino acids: CASSPNAPATNEKLFF.

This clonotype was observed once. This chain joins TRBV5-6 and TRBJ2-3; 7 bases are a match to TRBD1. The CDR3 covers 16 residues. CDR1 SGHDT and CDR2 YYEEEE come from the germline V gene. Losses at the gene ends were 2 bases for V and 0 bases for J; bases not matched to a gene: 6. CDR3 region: CASSFLRGRSTDTQYF. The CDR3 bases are TGTGCCAGCAGCTTCCTGAGGGGGCGAAGCACAGATACGCAGTATTTT.

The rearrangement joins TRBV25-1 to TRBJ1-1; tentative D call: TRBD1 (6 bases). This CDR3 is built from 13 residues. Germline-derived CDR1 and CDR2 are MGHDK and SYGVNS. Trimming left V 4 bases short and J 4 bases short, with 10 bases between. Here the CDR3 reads CASSVRGSTEAFF. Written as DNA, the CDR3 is TGTGCCAGCAGTGTAAGGGGGAGCACTGAAGCTTTCTTT. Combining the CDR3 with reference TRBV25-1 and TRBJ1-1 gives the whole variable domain EADIYQTPRYLVIGTGKKITLECSQTMGHDKMYWYQQDPGMELHLIHYSYGVNSTEKGDLSSESTVSRIRTEHFPLTLESARPSHTSQYLCASSVRGSTEAFFGQGTRLTVV.

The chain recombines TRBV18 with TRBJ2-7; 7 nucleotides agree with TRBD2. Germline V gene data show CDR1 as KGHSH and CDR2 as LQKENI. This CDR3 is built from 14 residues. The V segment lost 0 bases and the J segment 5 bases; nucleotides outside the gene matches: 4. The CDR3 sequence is CASSPPGGSHEQYF. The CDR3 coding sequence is TGTGCCAGCTCACCACCGGGAGGGTCCCACGAGCAGTACTTC.

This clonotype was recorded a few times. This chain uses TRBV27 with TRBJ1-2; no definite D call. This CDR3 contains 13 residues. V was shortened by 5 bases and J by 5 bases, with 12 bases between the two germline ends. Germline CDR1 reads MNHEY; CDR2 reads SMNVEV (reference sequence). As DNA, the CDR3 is TGTGCCAGCAGTCTCGAAGGAAGTTATGGCTACACCTTC. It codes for CASSLEGSYGYTF.

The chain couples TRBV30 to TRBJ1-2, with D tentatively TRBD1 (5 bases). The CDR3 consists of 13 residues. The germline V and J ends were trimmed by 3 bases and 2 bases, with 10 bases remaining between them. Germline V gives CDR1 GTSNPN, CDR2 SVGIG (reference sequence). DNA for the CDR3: TGTGCCTGGAGCATCGACAGCAACTATGGCTACACCTTC. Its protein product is CAWSIDSNYGYTF. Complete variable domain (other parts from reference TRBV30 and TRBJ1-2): SQTIHQWPATLVQPVGSPLSLECTVEGTSNPNLYWYRQAAGRGLQLLFYSVGIGQISSEVPQNLSASRPQDRQFILSSKKLLLSDSGFYLCAWSIDSNYGYTFGSGTRLTVV.

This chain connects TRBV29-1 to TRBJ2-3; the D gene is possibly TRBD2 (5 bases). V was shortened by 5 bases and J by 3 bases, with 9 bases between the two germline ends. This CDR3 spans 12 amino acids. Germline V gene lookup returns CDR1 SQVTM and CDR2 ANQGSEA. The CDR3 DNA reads TGCAGCGTTCTAAGCGGTACAGATACGCAGTATTTT. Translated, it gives CSVLSGTDTQYF.

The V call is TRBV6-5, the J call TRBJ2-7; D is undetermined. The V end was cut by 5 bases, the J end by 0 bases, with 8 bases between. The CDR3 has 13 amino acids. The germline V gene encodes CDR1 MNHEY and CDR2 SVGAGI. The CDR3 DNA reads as TGTGCCAGCAGTCCGACACGCTCCTACGAGCAGTACTTC. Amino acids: CASSPTRSYEQYF.

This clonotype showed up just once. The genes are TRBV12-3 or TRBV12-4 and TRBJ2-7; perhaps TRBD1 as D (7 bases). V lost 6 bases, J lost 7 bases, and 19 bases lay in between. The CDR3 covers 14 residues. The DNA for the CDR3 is TGTGCCAGCAGGAGACAGGGCGGGAATCGGGAGCAGTACTTC. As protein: CASRRQGGNREQYF.